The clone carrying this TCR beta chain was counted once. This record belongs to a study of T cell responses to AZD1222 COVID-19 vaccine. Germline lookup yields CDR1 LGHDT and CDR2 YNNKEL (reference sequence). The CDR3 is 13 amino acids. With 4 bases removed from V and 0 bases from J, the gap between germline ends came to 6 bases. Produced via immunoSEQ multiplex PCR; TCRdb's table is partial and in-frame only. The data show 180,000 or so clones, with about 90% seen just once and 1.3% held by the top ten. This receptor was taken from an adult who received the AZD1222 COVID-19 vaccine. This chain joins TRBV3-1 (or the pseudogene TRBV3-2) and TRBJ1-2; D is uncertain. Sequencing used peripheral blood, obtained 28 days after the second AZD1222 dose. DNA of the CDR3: TGTGCCAGCAGCCGCGGAGCTAACTATGGCTACACCTTC. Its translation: CASSRGANYGYTF.